This T cell receptor (beta chain) was captured in a study of cytomegalovirus exposure and HLA in healthy donors. Study-wide points: The authors reported that TCR beta sequences could predict HLA-A and HLA-B alleles. These predictions were accurate for most subjects in the first cohort. Trimming of TCR beta V- and J-genes showed a link, identified in a later analysis, to a missense DCLRE1C variant.

60 Vbeta and 13 Jbeta primers were used in PCR. Sequencing was performed with immunoSEQ multiplex PCR; in TCRdb, only in-frame clones are kept and a portion is missing. Altogether some 170,000 clones are present, 81% being singletons, with the ten largest covering under 2.5%. Germline V gene lookup returns CDR1 SEHNR and CDR2 FQNEAQ (reference sequence). The CDR3 consists of 13 residues. Notes on this clone: The antigen is not known.

This sequence originates from a woman in her twenties or thirties in good health and CMV-seronegative. V usage is TRBV7-9 and J usage is TRBJ2-7; tentative D call: TRBD2 (7 bases). The source material was PBMCs. The CDR3, as DNA: TGTTCCACCTCCCCCGGGGGGCTCTACGAGCAGTACTTC. Amino acid sequence: CSTSPGGLYEQYF.